Included here is one TCR beta chain sequence, with context. The sample belongs to a study of blood T cell repertoires in COVID-19. Turning to the study itself: Nucleic acid was either cDNA or gDNA, and it came from T cells, B-cell-depleted T cells, or PBMCs.

The germline gives CDR1 GTSNPN, CDR2 SVGIG (reference sequence). V dropped 5 bases and J dropped 2 bases, with 12 bases sitting between them. The CDR3 runs to 13 residues. Per the authors' pipeline: By means of reference gene primer amplification, nucleated cell counts were estimated. Repertoires were generated with immunoSEQ multiplex PCR, while TCRdb's copy carries only in-frame clones and drops some. V and J calls plus clone size are reproduced from that table; the DNA served to infer D and trimming. The sample lists around 150,000 clones, about 75% occurring once. Participants came from 24 US areas, aged roughly 18 to 89 years. Two negative PCRs, clearance, or symptom resolution had been documented for recovered Cohort 3 donors.

The receptor was derived from a woman in her forties or fifties who had recovered from COVID-19. Sequencing was carried out using PBMCs or T cells enriched from blood (not recorded which). V usage is TRBV30 and J usage is TRBJ1-2, with D unclear. The CDR3 DNA is TGTGCCTGGCTCCTCCCGGGGAACTATGGCTACACCTTC. It specifies CAWLLPGNYGYTF.